One and the same sample provided the 5 T cell receptor beta chains below, sequenced in a study of low-dose radiotherapy and immunotherapy resistance in tumors. Time point meaning: after trial treatment. The sample's treatment: LDRT plus nivolumab, ipilimumab, low-dose cyclophosphamide and aspirin (RACIN trial). cDNA synthesis used a TRAV/TRBV-specific primer set for both chains. TCR amplification ran 15 to 25 PCR cycles using constant-region and V-primer adapter primers. TCRdb redid the calling of the reads with MiXCR, one entry per CDR3 protein. The sample has tens of thousands of distinct CDR3 sequences, around a sixth seen once. The sample in question was PBMCs, obtained after low-dose radiotherapy plus immunotherapy. These receptors were obtained from a male donor with prostate cancer.

This clonotype was detected ten times or more. The chain carries TRBV4-3 and TRBJ2-1; no clear D. This CDR3 comprises 14 residues. Germline CDR1 is LGHNA and CDR2 is YSLEER. V lost 1 base to trimming and J lost 7 bases, with 11 bases between them. The CDR3 region is CASSQGLSVNEQFF. The CDR3 DNA sequence: TGCGCCAGCAGCCAAGGCCTCTCCGTAAATGAGCAGTTCTTC.

With regard to this clonotype: It differs at one base from a far larger clone, so likely a read error. The chain is built from TRBV27 and TRBJ2-3; TRBD2 is a possible D gene (5 bases). Trimming left V 8 bases short and J 1 base short, with 7 bases between. The germline V gene has CDR1 MNHEY and CDR2 SMNVEV (reference sequence). This CDR3 contains 12 residues. This chain's CDR3 is CASGRGTDTQYF. The CDR3, as DNA: TGTGCCAGCGGGCGGGGCACAGATACGCAGTATTTT.

This clonotype was picked up many times. The chain joins TRBV4-1 to TRBJ2-2, with D unresolved. The CDR3 is 16 residues long. Germline loops: CDR1 MGHRA, CDR2 YSYEKL. V was pared by 1 base and J by 6 bases, with 15 bases between. The CDR3 spells CASSQAALGMAGELFF. Written as DNA, the CDR3 is TGCGCCAGCAGCCAAGCGGCCCTAGGGATGGCCGGGGAGCTGTTTTTT.

The V and J genes are TRBV28 and TRBJ1-4, with TRBD1 matching over 7 bases. This CDR3 is 13 amino acids long. Germline trimming cut 5 bases from V and 7 bases from J; bases unmatched to any gene: 4. Germline V gene lookup returns CDR1 MDHEN and CDR2 SYDVKM. The CDR3 region has the DNA TGTGCCAGCAGTGCAGGGGGTCGTGAAAAACTGTTTTTT. Translating it yields CASSAGGREKLFF.

This clonotype was observed many times. The chain has TRBV6-5 and TRBJ1-3; perhaps TRBD1 as D (6 bases). Germline V lookup: CDR1 MNHEY, CDR2 SVGAGI. V was shortened by 2 bases and J by 0 bases, with 20 bases between the two germline ends. This CDR3 comprises 19 residues. The CDR3 spells CASSYQGLMGYDSGNTIYF. The CDR3 DNA reads as TGTGCCAGCAGTTACCAGGGGCTGATGGGGTACGACTCTGGAAACACCATATATTTT.